This T cell receptor (beta chain) originates from a study of T cell changes during pregnancy in multiple sclerosis. The V gene end was trimmed by 1 base and the J gene end by 5 bases; junction bases not matched to a gene: 11. The CDR3 is made up of 17 amino acids. Per the germline V gene, CDR1 is MRHNA and CDR2 is SNTAGT. This clone was detected once. The assay was immunoSEQ multiplex PCR, and TCRdb's table has in-frame clones only and misses some. Of 85,000 to 90,000 clones listed, under 95% are singletons. The source of this sequence is a female donor in good health, enrolled as a control in a pregnancy study. Sequencing was performed on peripheral blood, taken in the first trimester of pregnancy. This rearrangement joins TRBV6-4 to TRBJ2-7; TRBD1 aligns across 10 bases. DNA of the CDR3: TGTGCCAGCAGTGACTACACTCCGGGACAGGGGACTCACGAGCAGTACTTC. Translation gives CASSDYTPGQGTHEQYF.